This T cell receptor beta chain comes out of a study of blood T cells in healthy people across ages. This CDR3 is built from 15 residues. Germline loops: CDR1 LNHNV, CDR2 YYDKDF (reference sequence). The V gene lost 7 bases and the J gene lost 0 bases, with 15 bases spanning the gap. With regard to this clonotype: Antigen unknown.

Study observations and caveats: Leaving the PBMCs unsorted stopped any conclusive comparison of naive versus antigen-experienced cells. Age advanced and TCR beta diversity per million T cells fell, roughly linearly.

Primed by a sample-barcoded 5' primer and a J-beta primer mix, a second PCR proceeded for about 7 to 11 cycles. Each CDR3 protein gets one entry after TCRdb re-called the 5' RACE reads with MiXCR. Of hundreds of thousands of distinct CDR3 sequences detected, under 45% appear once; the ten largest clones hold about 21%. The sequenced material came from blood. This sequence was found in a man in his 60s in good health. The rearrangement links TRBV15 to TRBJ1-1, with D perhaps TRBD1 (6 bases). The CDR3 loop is CATTLIGQMNTEAFF. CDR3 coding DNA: TGTGCCACCACCCTGATTGGACAGATGAACACTGAAGCTTTCTTT. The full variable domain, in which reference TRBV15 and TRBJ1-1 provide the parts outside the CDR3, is DAMVIQNPRYQVTQFGKPVTLSCSQTLNHNVMYWYQQKSSQAPKLLFHYYDKDFNNEADTPDNFQSRRPNTSFCFLDIRSPGLGDTAMYLCATTLIGQMNTEAFFGQGTRLTVV.